Reported below is one T cell receptor beta chain. Antigen unknown. This specimen belongs to a study of Tregs in tolerant kidney transplant recipients. Study information: Mixed chimerism was transient after nonmyeloablative marrow transplants from related graft donors. Points from the study as a whole: In tolerant patients, donor-specific Tregs outgrew total Tregs, suggesting antigen-driven expansion. Activated donor B cell expansion appeared to reveal the most relevant donor-specific TCRbeta repertoire.

Thawed PBMCs were FACS-sorted into unstimulated CD4+CD25+CD127- regulatory T cells, CD4+CD25- non-regulatory cells, CD4 and CD8 cells. Here immunoSEQ multiplex PCR was the method, and the copy in TCRdb shows in-frame clones only, minus some. The table records over 50,000 clones, 75% to 90% of them present only once. The receptor was derived from a human donor who received a combined kidney and bone marrow transplant. The sequencing used Tregs from blood, collected before the transplant.

The CDR3 loop is CASSLALGYGYTF. CDR3 DNA: TGTGCCAGCAGCTTAGCACTCGGATATGGCTACACCTTC. This chain links TRBV7-9 with TRBJ1-2; D not certain. The CDR3 totals 13 residues. V lost 0 bases and J 5 bases, leaving 7 bases between the germline ends. Germline V lookup: CDR1 SEHNR, CDR2 FQNEAQ (reference sequence).